These 7 T cell receptor beta chains originate from one sample sequenced in a study of blood T cell repertoires in COVID-19. TCRdb keeps only in-frame clones here, not all; method: immunoSEQ multiplex PCR. This table has hundreds of thousands of clones, 75% to 85% appearing once. What was sequenced was peripheral blood. The receptors derive from a woman aged 30 to 39 with COVID-19, enrolled during active disease.

This clone was recorded a few times. The CDR3 coding sequence is TGTGCCAGCTCACCCTTGGCAGACACTGAAGCTTTCTTT. Encoded protein: CASSPLADTEAFF. The chain employs TRBV18 and TRBJ1-1, with D unclear. Germline assignment: CDR1 KGHSH and CDR2 LQKENI. CDR3 size: 13 residues. V was cut by 3 bases and J by 3 bases, with 8 bases left in between.

CDR3 in amino acids: CASSLTGDEQFF. As DNA, the CDR3 is TGCGCCAGCAGCTTGACGGGGGATGAGCAGTTCTTC. The rearrangement links TRBV5-1 to TRBJ2-1, with D perhaps TRBD2 (6 bases). Trimming shortened V by 1 base and J by 8 bases, and 7 bases separated the two germline ends. In germline, CDR1 is SGHRS, CDR2 YFSETQ. The CDR3 runs 12 residues.

This clone was detected only once. The chain uses TRBV2 and TRBJ2-3, with 12 bases matching TRBD2. The CDR3 runs to 17 residues. The germline CDR1 and CDR2 sequences are SNHLY and FYNNEI. After removal of 10 bases from V and 1 base from J, the junction contained 12 bases not matched to a gene. The CDR3 DNA reads TGTGCCACCGCACAGGCTAGCGGGGGGGATCGCACAGATACGCAGTATTTT. Encoded protein: CATAQASGGDRTDTQYF.

V and J are TRBV7-9 and TRBJ2-2, with TRBD1 identical over 7 bases. Per the germline V gene, CDR1 is SEHNR and CDR2 is FQNEAQ (reference sequence). This CDR3 has 15 residues. The junction had 2 bases not matched to a gene; V was cut back by 3 bases and J by 1 base. The CDR3 region is CASSFAGGNTGELFF. CDR3 DNA: TGTGCCAGCAGCTTCGCAGGGGGGAACACCGGGGAGCTGTTTTTT.

As for this clone: A junction end diverges from the germline sequence, so it may reflect a read error. The rearrangement joins TRBV28 to TRBJ2-1; 8 bases agree with TRBD2. Germline V CDR1 and CDR2: MDHEN, SYDVKM. The CDR3 is 12 amino acids. DNA of the CDR3: TGTGCCAGCAGTGACCCCCGGGGGGGCGAAATCTTC. This codes for CASSDPRGGEIF.

This clone was found a few times. This chain links TRBV7-9 with TRBJ1-1, with 7 bases aligning to TRBD1. CDR3 length: 14 amino acids. Germline values: CDR1 SEHNR, CDR2 FQNEAQ (reference sequence). Trimming removed 1 base from V and 6 bases from J; junction bases left unmatched: 5. The CDR3 DNA sequence: TGTGCCAGCAGCTTAGACAGGGGCAGCCCTGAAGCTTTCTTT. It specifies CASSLDRGSPEAFF.

With regard to this clone: At one end, the junction sequence differs from germline, possibly due to a read error. The rearrangement joins TRBV9 to TRBJ1-2; possibly TRBD1 for D (5 bases). This CDR3 has 13 residues. Germline CDR1 SGDLS, CDR2 YYNGEE. Here the CDR3 reads CASTTPGYYGYTF. The CDR3 DNA sequence: TGTGCCAGCACCACACCAGGGTACTACGGCTACACCTTC.